Listed here are 8 T cell receptor beta chains from one sample, sequenced in a study of CD8+ T cells in alopecia areata. Sequencing templates came from extracted RNA that was reverse transcribed into cDNA. Assay used: immunoSEQ multiplex PCR; TCRdb lists only in-frame clones, some missing. There are about 150,000 clones in the sample; around 50% occur only once, and around 15% lies in the top ten. Stated treatment: oral pan-JAK inhibitor, 5-10 mg twice daily. Sequenced here: CD8+ T cells sorted from blood, sampled at week 4, from a patient treated with tofacitinib. Receptor source: a human donor with alopecia areata.

The chain combines TRBV29-1 with TRBJ2-7; a weak D match, TRBD2 (6 bases). The CDR3 length is 14 residues. Germline assignment: CDR1 SQVTM and CDR2 ANQGSEA. V was clipped by 3 bases and J by 2 bases, with 14 bases between them. The CDR3 bases are TGCAGCGTTGAGGGGACGGGAGCGCCCTACGAGCAGTACTTC. Translated: CSVEGTGAPYEQYF.

This chain connects TRBV23-1 to TRBJ1-2, with TRBD1 matching over 9 bases. TRBV23-1 falls under the ORF class, with uncertain function. V was clipped by 2 bases and J by 4 bases; unmatched bases: 2. CDR3 length: 14 amino acids. CDR3 protein: CASSQMGQGYGYTF. The CDR3, as DNA: TGCGCCAGCAGTCAAATGGGACAGGGCTATGGCTACACCTTC.

The chain links TRBV27 to TRBJ2-2; D might be TRBD1 or TRBD2, each matching 5 bases. CDR3 size: 16 residues. Per germline, CDR1 MNHEY and CDR2 SMNVEV (reference sequence). Trimming shortened V by 2 bases and J by 0 bases, and 10 bases separated the two germline ends. CDR3 in amino acids: CASSLTGTTNTGELFF. DNA of the CDR3: TGTGCCAGCAGTTTAACCGGGACCACGAACACCGGGGAGCTGTTTTTT.

The chain recombines TRBV29-1 with TRBJ1-2; D possibly corresponds to TRBD1 (5 bases). In germline, CDR1 is SQVTM, CDR2 ANQGSEA. The CDR3 loop spans 12 amino acids. The CDR3 coding sequence is TGCGTCGCTGAGGGGATCGACTATGGCTACACCTTC. Translation: CVAEGIDYGYTF.

V is TRBV30 and J is TRBJ1-6; perhaps TRBD1 as D (6 bases). V was shortened by 1 base and J by 8 bases, with 15 bases between the two germline ends. Per germline, CDR1 GTSNPN and CDR2 SVGIG (reference sequence). The CDR3 runs 15 residues. The CDR3, as DNA: TGTGCCTGGAGTGATTTAGGACAGACGGATTCACCCCTCCACTTT. Its protein product is CAWSDLGQTDSPLHF. The full variable domain, with the rest looked up from reference TRBV30 and TRBJ1-6, is SQTIHQWPATLVQPVGSPLSLECTVEGTSNPNLYWYRQAAGRGLQLLFYSVGIGQISSEVPQNLSASRPQDRQFILSSKKLLLSDSGFYLCAWSDLGQTDSPLHFGNGTRLTVT.

The gene calls are TRBV27 and TRBJ2-7; 9 bases fit TRBD1. CDR3 length equals 14 residues. V shed 5 bases, J shed 6 bases, and the junction held 8 bases outside the gene matches. Germline CDR1 MNHEY, CDR2 SMNVEV (reference sequence). CDR3 nucleotide sequence: TGTGCCAGCAGTCAACAGGGGGCCCTAAGCGAGCAGTACTTC. Encoded protein: CASSQQGALSEQYF.

This clone was picked up a small number of times. This chain links TRBV30 with TRBJ2-2; D may correspond to TRBD1 or TRBD2 (6 bases each). The V end lost 2 bases, the J end lost 2 bases, and 9 bases lay between the germline ends. This CDR3 is 14 amino acids long. The V gene's germline CDR1 is GTSNPN and CDR2 SVGIG (reference sequence). The CDR3 DNA is TGTGCCTGGAGTCCGGGGGCTAACACCGGGGAGCTGTTTTTT. This encodes CAWSPGANTGELFF. Supplemented by reference TRBV30 and TRBJ2-2, the full variable domain reads SQTIHQWPATLVQPVGSPLSLECTVEGTSNPNLYWYRQAAGRGLQLLFYSVGIGQISSEVPQNLSASRPQDRQFILSSKKLLLSDSGFYLCAWSPGANTGELFFGEGSRLTVL.

CDR3 in DNA: TGTGCCAGCAGTTTAAGGACAGTTACCTACAATGAGCAGTTCTTC. The encoded protein is CASSLRTVTYNEQFF. The J gene is TRBJ2-1, the V gene TRBV27; maybe TRBD1 (6 bases). The germline gives CDR1 MNHEY, CDR2 SMNVEV (reference sequence). This CDR3 region has 15 residues. Trimming took 2 bases from V and 2 from J, leaving 10 bases between them.